This TCR beta chain appears in the sequencing data of a study of blood T cell repertoires in COVID-19. Turning to the study itself: There were acute and convalescent COVID-19 samples, and they came from the United States, Italy and Spain. T cells, B-cell-depleted T cells, or PBMCs supplied cDNA or gDNA.

In the original analysis: Researchers report that nucleated cell counts were estimated from reference gene primer amplification. Here immunoSEQ multiplex PCR was the method, and the copy in TCRdb shows in-frame clones only, minus some. The DNA was the basis for D and trimming; V, J and clone size are from that table. The sample lists under 300,000 clones, 80% to 90% seen once, with roughly 4.8% in the top ten. Germline V gives CDR1 ENHRY, CDR2 SYGVKD. V was pared by 7 bases and J by 0 bases, with 10 bases between. The CDR3 consists of 14 residues. The V gene is TRBV10-3, the J gene TRBJ2-1; D unclear. The sample taken for sequencing was peripheral blood. The sequence came from a woman aged 40 to 49 who had recovered from COVID-19. The CDR3 loop reads CAINQRSSYNEQFF. The CDR3 nucleotides are TGTGCCATCAACCAACGGAGCTCCTACAATGAGCAGTTCTTC.